The TCR beta chain described here comes from a study of memory CD4+ T cells and cytomegalovirus serostatus. Sequencing was performed with immunoSEQ multiplex PCR; in TCRdb, only in-frame clones are kept and a portion is missing. The sample records over 65,000 clones, under 80% being singletons. The CDR3 sequence is 14 residues long. Trimming took 6 bases from V and 5 from J, leaving 16 bases between them. Germline assignment: CDR1 MNHEY and CDR2 SMNVEV (reference sequence). The sort gate was single viable CD3+CD4+CD8-CD45RO+ cells for memory CD4+ T cells. The sample comprised memory CD4+ T cells from blood. The clonotype was recovered from an adult in good health and CMV-seropositive. The chain is built from TRBV27 and TRBJ2-5, with TRBD1 as a possible D gene (5 bases). CDR3 coding DNA: TGTGCCAGCAGCCCCGTCCCAGGGTGGGAGACCCAGTACTTC. It translates to CASSPVPGWETQYF.